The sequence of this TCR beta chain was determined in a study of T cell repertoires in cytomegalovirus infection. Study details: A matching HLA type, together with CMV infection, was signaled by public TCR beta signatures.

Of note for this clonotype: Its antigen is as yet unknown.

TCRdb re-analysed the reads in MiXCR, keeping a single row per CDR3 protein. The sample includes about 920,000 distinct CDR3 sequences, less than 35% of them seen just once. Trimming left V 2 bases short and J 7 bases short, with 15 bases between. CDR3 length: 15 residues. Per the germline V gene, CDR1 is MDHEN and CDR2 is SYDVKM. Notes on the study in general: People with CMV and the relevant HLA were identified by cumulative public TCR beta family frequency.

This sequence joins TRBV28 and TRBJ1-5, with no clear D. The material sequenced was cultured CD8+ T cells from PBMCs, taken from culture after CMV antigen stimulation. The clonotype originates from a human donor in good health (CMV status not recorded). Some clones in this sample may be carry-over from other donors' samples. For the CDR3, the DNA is TGTGCCAGCAGTTTAAGTTTGGATTTCTGGCAGCCCCAGCATTTT. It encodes CASSLSLDFWQPQHF.